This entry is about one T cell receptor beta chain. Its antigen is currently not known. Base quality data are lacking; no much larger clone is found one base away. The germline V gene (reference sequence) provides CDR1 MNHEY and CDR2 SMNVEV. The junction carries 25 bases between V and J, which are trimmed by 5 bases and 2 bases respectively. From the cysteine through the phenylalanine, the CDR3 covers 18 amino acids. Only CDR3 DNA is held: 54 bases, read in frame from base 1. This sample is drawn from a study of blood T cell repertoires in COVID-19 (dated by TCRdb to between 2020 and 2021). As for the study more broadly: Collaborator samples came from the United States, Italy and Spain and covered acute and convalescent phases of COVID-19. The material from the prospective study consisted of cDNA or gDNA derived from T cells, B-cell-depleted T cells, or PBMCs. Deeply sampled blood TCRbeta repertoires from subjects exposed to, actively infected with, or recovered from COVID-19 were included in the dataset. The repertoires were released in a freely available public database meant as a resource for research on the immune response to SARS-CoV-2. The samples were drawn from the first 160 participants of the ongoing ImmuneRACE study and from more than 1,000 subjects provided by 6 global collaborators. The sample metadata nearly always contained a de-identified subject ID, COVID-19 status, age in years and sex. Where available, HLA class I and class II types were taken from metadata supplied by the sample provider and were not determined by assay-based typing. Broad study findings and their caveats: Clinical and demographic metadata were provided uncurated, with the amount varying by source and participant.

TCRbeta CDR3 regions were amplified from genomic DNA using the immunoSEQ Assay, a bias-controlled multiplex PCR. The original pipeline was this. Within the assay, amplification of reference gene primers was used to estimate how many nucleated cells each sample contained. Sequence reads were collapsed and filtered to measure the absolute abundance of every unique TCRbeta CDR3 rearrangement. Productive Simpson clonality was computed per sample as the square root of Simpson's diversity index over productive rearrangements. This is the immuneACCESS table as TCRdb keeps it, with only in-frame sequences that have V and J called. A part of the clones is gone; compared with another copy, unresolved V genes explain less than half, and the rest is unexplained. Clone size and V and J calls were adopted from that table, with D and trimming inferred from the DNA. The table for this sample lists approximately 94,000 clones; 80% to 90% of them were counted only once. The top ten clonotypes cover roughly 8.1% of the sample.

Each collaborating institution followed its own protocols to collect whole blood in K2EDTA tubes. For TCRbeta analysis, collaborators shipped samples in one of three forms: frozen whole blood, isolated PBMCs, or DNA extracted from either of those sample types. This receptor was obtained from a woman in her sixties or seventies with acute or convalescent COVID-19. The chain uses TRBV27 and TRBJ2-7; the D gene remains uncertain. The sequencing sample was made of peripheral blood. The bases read TGTGCCAGCAGTCCCGAGCACTCTAGATACATTCCCCCCTACGAGCAGTACTTC. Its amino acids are CASSPEHSRYIPPYEQYF.